The rows below give T cell receptor beta chains drawn from one sample of a study of T cells in Graves' hyperthyroidism and ophthalmopathy. TCRdb re-analysed the multiplex PCR reads in MiXCR, keeping a single row per CDR3 protein. The sample shows approximately 380,000 distinct CDR3 sequences, about 18% of them seen only once. Specimen: blood. These receptors were taken from a young woman with Graves' hyperthyroidism. CDR3s include the opening cysteine and the closing phenylalanine or tryptophan. D genes are given only for firm matches. Not every row has a clone size; where given, it reads once, few, many or a size class.

>TRBV5-5|.|TRBJ2-4|TRBD1
TGTGCCAGCAGCGCTTACAGGGGAGTATCCAAAAACATTCAGTACTTC
CASSAYRGVSKNIQYF
>TRBV9|many|TRBJ1-1|.
TGTGCCAGCAGCGTAGGGGGCCCTCACACTGAAGCTTTCTTT
CASSVGGPHTEAFF
>TRBV6-1|many|TRBJ2-7|.
TGTGCCAGCAGTGAAGTCCTGGGGGGCCTTGCCTACGAGCAGTACTTC
CASSEVLGGLAYEQYF
>TRBV5-1|many|TRBJ1-1|.
TGCGCCAGCAGCTCGGTCTTCACAACCTATGAAGCTTTCTTT
CASSSVFTTYEAFF
>TRBV12-3/TRBV12-4|many|TRBJ1-5|TRBD1
TGTGCCAGCAGTTTTTCGGGGACAGTGGGTTGGCCCCAGCATTTT
CASSFSGTVGWPQHF
>TRBV6-4|many|TRBJ2-6|.
TGTGCCAGCAGCCGAAAGGGCACAGGAGGTGGGGCCAACGTCCTGACTTTC
CASSRKGTGGGANVLTF
>TRBV3-1|.|TRBJ1-3|.
TGTGCCAGCAGCCAAGGCCCCCTCCCGGGAAACACCATATATTTT
CASSQGPLPGNTIYF
>TRBV25-1|.|TRBJ1-3|.
TGTGCCAGCAGTGAGCCCCCCGAAGGGTACGGAAACACCATATATTTT
CASSEPPEGYGNTIYF
>TRBV12-3/TRBV12-4|.|TRBJ1-5|TRBD1
TGTGCCAGCAAACCTCCGGGACAGAACAATCAGCCCCAGCATTTT
CASKPPGQNNQPQHF
>TRBV7-9|few|TRBJ1-1|TRBD1
TGTGCCAGCAGTCGACCGACAGGGTTTCTTGTCCAAGCTTTCTTT
CASSRPTGFLVQAFF
>TRBV5-1|many|TRBJ2-2|TRBD1
TGCGCCAGCAGCTCGTCAGGGGGTGACACCGGGGAGCTGTTTTTT
CASSSSGGDTGELFF
>TRBV2|many|TRBJ1-5|.
TGTGCCAGCAAGGTACAGGGTCCGGGGATGAGCAATCAGCCCCAGCATTTT
CASKVQGPGMSNQPQHF
>TRBV9|few|TRBJ1-3|.
TGTGCCAGCAGCCGAGGTGAGGGTGGATCTGGAAACACCATATATTTT
CASSRGEGGSGNTIYF
>TRBV20-1|many|TRBJ1-5|.
TGCAGTGCTAGTTTTTCCCCTACAGGGCCTTGGAGCAATCAGCCCCAGCATTTT
CSASFSPTGPWSNQPQHF
>TRBV11-2|many|TRBJ2-7|.
TGTGCCAGCAGCTTAGTTTTTGGGGCGGGGTACACCGACTACGAGCAGTACTTC
CASSLVFGAGYTDYEQYF
>TRBV4-1|.|TRBJ1-2|.
TGCGCCAGCAGCCAACAGGTTCAGAACTATGGCTACACCTTC
CASSQQVQNYGYTF
>TRBV6-5|many|TRBJ1-5|.
TGTGCCGCGGGCTCAGCCAACAATCAGCCCCAGCATTTT
CAAGSANNQPQHF
>TRBV20-1|.|TRBJ2-7|.
TGCAGTGCTATCCCGTTAAGGGCTCCCTACGAGCAGTACTTC
CSAIPLRAPYEQYF
>TRBV27|many|TRBJ1-1|TRBD1
TGTGCCAGCAGTTTATCGGGACAGGGAAGCACTGAAGCTTTCTTT
CASSLSGQGSTEAFF
>TRBV6-1|.|TRBJ2-5|TRBD1
TGTGCCAGCAGTCCCCCAGGGGACAGGGTAGGAAAGACCCAGTACTTC
CASSPPGDRVGKTQYF
>TRBV9|many|TRBJ1-2|.
TGTGCCAGCAGCGCAAGGGAGACAGGCTATATAGGCTACACCTTC
CASSARETGYIGYTF
>TRBV4-1|.|TRBJ1-2|TRBD1
TGCGCCAGCAGCCACCTCATCAGGGGGCCGGTTCTGGGCGGGTATGGCTACACCTTC
CASSHLIRGPVLGGYGYTF
>TRBV20-1|many|TRBJ1-2|TRBD1
TGCAGTGCTAGAGATCTTAGGGGGGATTCTTGGGACAGCCTAACCTTC
CSARDLRGDSWDSLTF
>TRBV12-3/TRBV12-4|.|TRBJ1-5|.
TGTGCCAGCAGCCCCCAGGAGGGAAGCAATCAGCCCCAGCATTTT
CASSPQEGSNQPQHF
>TRBV7-2|many|TRBJ1-2|.
TGTGCCAGCAGCTTAAGGGGGGCTGGCTACACCTTC
CASSLRGAGYTF
>TRBV20-1|many|TRBJ2-5|.
TGCAGTGCTAGAGATTCACGTCAAGGGACCCAGTACTTC
CSARDSRQGTQYF
>TRBV30|many|TRBJ1-2|.
TGTGCCTGGATGCCAGGGATCTCCAACTATGGCTACACCTTC
CAWMPGISNYGYTF
>TRBV15|.|TRBJ2-2|.
TGTGCCACCAGCCGCCACGGCCCGGATCAACACATCCGCAACACCGGGGAGCTGTTTTTT
CATSRHGPDQHIRNTGELFF
>TRBV6-1|many|TRBJ1-2|.
TGTGCCAGCAGTGAAGATGAGGGGGTGGACTATGGCTACACCTTC
CASSEDEGVDYGYTF
>TRBV20-1|many|TRBJ2-7|TRBD1
TGCAGTGCTAGCCCGACAGGGCGGTACGAGCAGTACTTC
CSASPTGRYEQYF
>TRBV6-5|many|TRBJ1-1|.
TGTGCCAGCAGTTACACCAGCAGGGCCCTGAACACTGAAGCTTTCTTT
CASSYTSRALNTEAFF
>TRBV28|many|TRBJ2-7|.
TGTGCCAGCATGGGGTATGAAGGGCGGTTCGACGAGCAGTACTTC
CASMGYEGRFDEQYF
>TRBV4-1|few|TRBJ1-2|.
TGCGCCAGCAGCCAAGTCGGGGTTGGCGGCTACACCTTC
CASSQVGVGGYTF
>TRBV5-8|many|TRBJ1-2|.
TGTGCCAGCAGCTTGAGCTGGTATCGCTATGGCTACACCTTC
CASSLSWYRYGYTF
>TRBV24-1|many|TRBJ1-1|TRBD1
TGTGCCACCAGTGACGCAGGGGGATTACAGGGTGAAGCTTTCTTT
CATSDAGGLQGEAFF
>TRBV20-1|many|TRBJ1-1|TRBD1
TGCAGTGCTAGGAGGACAGGGGCGTTTAACACTGAAGCTTTCTTT
CSARRTGAFNTEAFF
>TRBV6-1|many|TRBJ2-7|.
TGTGCCAGCAGTGAAACGCCCTTGGACCACGAGCAGTACTTC
CASSETPLDHEQYF
>TRBV29-1|many|TRBJ2-7|TRBD2
TGCAGCGTTGAGGAACCGACTAGCGGGGGGGCCTACGAGCAGTACTTC
CSVEEPTSGGAYEQYF
>TRBV3-1|many|TRBJ1-1|TRBD1
TGTGCCAGTGCTAGACAGGGGGAAGTTGAAGCTTTCTTT
CASARQGEVEAFF
>TRBV6-2/TRBV6-3|many|TRBJ2-5|.
TGTGCCAGCAGTTACAGGTGGGGCGTTCCGGAGACCCAGTACTTC
CASSYRWGVPETQYF